What follows are 5 T cell receptor beta chains derived from one specimen sequenced in a study of blood T cell repertoires in COVID-19. Sequencing used immunoSEQ multiplex PCR; TCRdb keeps in-frame clones, though not all of them. The table includes 200,000 or so clones, 88% detected once. Sequencing was carried out using peripheral blood. These receptors were taken from a woman in her sixties or seventies with acute or convalescent COVID-19.

This clone was found once. The chain is built from TRBV11-3 and TRBJ2-2; 8 positions match TRBD1. CDR1 is SGHNT and CDR2 is YENEEA in the germline V gene. Losses at the gene ends were 6 bases for V and 5 bases for J; bases not matched to a gene: 5. The CDR3 runs to 14 residues. CDR3 in amino acids: CASSPGQGTGELFF. For the CDR3, the DNA is TGTGCCAGCAGTCCTGGACAGGGAACCGGGGAGCTGTTTTTT.

The J gene is TRBJ1-2, the V gene TRBV6-5, with 7 bases aligning to TRBD1. The junction had 10 bases not matched to a gene; V was cut back by 6 bases and J by 3 bases. The length of the CDR3 is 15 residues. Germline values: CDR1 MNHEY, CDR2 SVGAGI. The CDR3 here is CASSDRGQAHYGYTF. In DNA form, the CDR3 reads TGTGCCAGCAGCGACCGCGGACAGGCCCACTATGGCTACACCTTC.

CDR3 nucleotides: TGTGCCAGCAGTGAACAATTCACAGCAGGTGGTGAGACCCAGTACTTC. Its protein is CASSEQFTAGGETQYF. The rearrangement links TRBV6-1 to TRBJ2-5; D is ambiguous. The germline CDR1 and CDR2 sequences are MNHNS and SASEGT. The CDR3 consists of 16 residues. The V and J ends lost 2 bases and 5 bases respectively, with 18 bases between them.

This chain uses TRBV15 with TRBJ1-2; maybe TRBD1 (5 bases). The CDR3 is made up of 14 amino acids. Germline V lookup: CDR1 LNHNV, CDR2 YYDKDF (reference sequence). With 0 bases removed from V and 3 bases from J, the gap between germline ends came to 8 bases. The CDR3 DNA reads as TGTGCCACCAGCAGAGATCTAGGGGACTATGGCTACACCTTC. Translating it yields CATSRDLGDYGYTF.

V usage is TRBV6-5 and J usage is TRBJ2-1; D is unresolved. V lost 6 bases and J lost 7, with 13 bases in between. This CDR3 region has 13 residues. Germline CDR1 reads MNHEY; CDR2 reads SVGAGI. The CDR3 region is CASSARDLNEQFF. CDR3 sequence (DNA): TGTGCCAGCAGCGCCCGAGACTTAAATGAGCAGTTCTTC.